This T cell receptor (beta chain) was sequenced during a study of Tregs in tolerant kidney transplant recipients. At the level of the study: An approximately 3-day belatacept mixed lymphocyte reaction, sometimes plus 5-day graft donor restimulation, preceded CD4+CD25+CD127- sorting. Study-wide results and limits: Biological reproducibility was not directly addressed in this study. The small number of patients limits these findings pending further validation. Tregs expanded with activated donor B cells seemed most donor-specific.

This clone rates as medium-sized. Antigen: not known. This table comes from immunoSEQ multiplex PCR, and its TCRdb copy is limited to in-frame clones, with some not included. The sample has around 16,000 clones; about 61% are singletons. The CDR3 consists of 12 residues. The V gene lost 4 bases and the J gene lost 2 bases, with 6 bases spanning the gap. Germline assignment: CDR1 SGHDT and CDR2 YYEEEE. Sequencing input: Tregs from blood cultured with allogeneic cells. The V and J genes are TRBV5-6 and TRBJ1-2; maybe TRBD1 (5 bases). This TCR derives from a human donor in good health. CDR3 bases: TGTGCCAGCAGCAGGGGCAACTATGGCTACACCTTC. This codes for CASSRGNYGYTF.